The 31 T cell receptor beta chains below come from one sample, sequenced in a study of blood T cell repertoires in COVID-19. Method: immunoSEQ multiplex PCR; TCRdb's copy keeps in-frame clones and lacks some. The table has hundreds of thousands of clones, 86% seen once; the top ten hold approximately 6%. The sequenced material came from peripheral blood. The origin of the receptors is a woman older than 75 with COVID-19, enrolled during active disease.

This sequence joins TRBV28 and TRBJ1-4; D is unclear. Germline lookup yields CDR1 MDHEN and CDR2 SYDVKM. The CDR3 sequence is 14 residues long. The V gene lost 3 bases and the J gene lost 2 bases, with 7 bases spanning the gap. The CDR3 DNA reads as TGTGCCAGCAGTTTGTGGCCGACTAATGAAAAACTGTTTTTT. Translated: CASSLWPTNEKLFF.

The CDR3 protein is CASSTGQNTEAFF. CDR3 in DNA: TGCGCCAGCAGCACAGGACAGAACACTGAAGCTTTCTTT. V is TRBV5-1 and J is TRBJ1-1; D might be TRBD1 (5 bases). Trimming shortened V by 4 bases and J by 1 base, and 8 bases separated the two germline ends. The germline gives CDR1 SGHRS, CDR2 YFSETQ. This CDR3 comprises 13 residues.

This clone was counted once. This chain joins TRBV19 and TRBJ2-5; possibly TRBD1 for D (6 bases). CDR3 length: 13 residues. V dropped 5 bases and J dropped 1 base, with 8 bases sitting between them. CDR1 and CDR2 (germline): LNHDA, SQIVND (reference sequence). The CDR3 nucleotides are TGTGCCAGTAGTCAGGGGATCCAAGAGACCCAGTACTTC. Translating it yields CASSQGIQETQYF.

The chain employs TRBV6-5 and TRBJ1-5, with D possibly TRBD1 on 6 matching bases. The ends were cut back, 6 bases at V and 0 bases at J, with 12 bases in the middle. The CDR3 is made up of 15 amino acids. Germline values: CDR1 MNHEY, CDR2 SVGAGI. In DNA, the CDR3 is TGTGCCAGCAGGTACGACAGGAATAGCAATCAGCCCCAGCATTTT. Protein product: CASRYDRNSNQPQHF.

The V call is TRBV24-1, the J call TRBJ2-1; TRBD2 aligns across 10 bases. Germline loops: CDR1 KGHDR, CDR2 SFDVKD. CDR3 length: 16 residues. The trim removed 5 bases at V and 8 bases at J, leaving 11 bases unmatched. Written as DNA, the CDR3 is TGTGCCACCAGTGCCGCCGCTAGCGGGGGAGTAGATGAGCAGTTCTTC. As protein: CATSAAASGGVDEQFF.

The chain uses TRBV28 and TRBJ1-1, with TRBD1 identical over 10 bases. This CDR3 region has 14 residues. Germline V gives CDR1 MDHEN, CDR2 SYDVKM. The junction had 6 bases not matched to a gene; V was cut back by 1 base and J by 10 bases. CDR3 protein: CASSLSTGGRRAFF. In DNA form, the CDR3 reads TGTGCCAGCAGTTTATCGACAGGGGGCCGGCGAGCTTTCTTT.

The table lists this clone with a few counts. The chain joins TRBV6-2 or TRBV6-3 to TRBJ2-3, with 11 positions matching TRBD2. Looked up from germline, CDR1 is MNHEY and CDR2 is SVGEGT. V shed 0 bases, J shed 6 bases, and the junction held 8 bases outside the gene matches. The CDR3 runs to 17 residues. The CDR3 DNA reads as TGTGCCAGCAGTTACTCTGGTAGCGGGGGGGCCAGGGATACGCAGTATTTT. Translation gives CASSYSGSGGARDTQYF.

This chain joins TRBV5-1 and TRBJ1-3; D not certain. Trimming cost V 0 bases and J 1 base, with 8 bases left between them. The CDR3 is 15 amino acids. CDR1 SGHRS and CDR2 YFSETQ come from the germline V gene. The CDR3 spells CASSLEPLSGNTIYF. The CDR3, as DNA: TGCGCCAGCAGCTTGGAACCCCTATCTGGAAACACCATATATTTT.

The J gene is TRBJ1-2, the V gene TRBV27, with 9 bases identical to TRBD1. V gave up 5 bases and J gave up 2 bases; unmatched junction bases: 9. Germline values: CDR1 MNHEY, CDR2 SMNVEV (reference sequence). The CDR3 is 16 amino acids. The CDR3 region is CASSDQPGQGNYGYTF. The CDR3 nucleotides are TGTGCCAGCAGTGATCAACCGGGACAGGGAAACTATGGCTACACCTTC.

A few counts support this clone. The chain combines TRBV27 with TRBJ1-4; D remains ambiguous. The CDR3 is made up of 15 amino acids. In germline, CDR1 is MNHEY, CDR2 SMNVEV (reference sequence). With 0 bases removed from V and 4 bases from J, the gap between germline ends came to 9 bases. The CDR3 sequence: CASSLSPRLNEKLFF. For the CDR3, the DNA is TGTGCCAGCAGTTTATCGCCCAGGCTTAATGAAAAACTGTTTTTT.

The chain combines TRBV6-2 or TRBV6-3 with TRBJ1-1, with 9 bases aligning to TRBD1. J gave up 13 bases and V 6 bases, and 9 bases lay outside the gene matches. Germline CDR1 and CDR2: MNHEY and SVGEGT. CDR3 length: 12 residues. CDR3: CASSNPGQGVFF. As DNA, the CDR3 is TGTGCCAGCAGCAACCCGGGACAGGGAGTTTTCTTT.

This clone was observed a handful of times. The V gene is TRBV1, the J gene TRBJ1-2. TRBV1 is a pseudogene. The CDR3 has 15 amino acids. The CDR3 nucleotides read TGCACCAGCAGCCAAACCCATGCCCAAATGAGGGGCTACACCTTC. Its translation is CTSSQTHAQMRGYTF.

The V and J genes are TRBV4-1 and TRBJ1-1; possibly TRBD1 for D (6 bases). Trimming removed 4 bases from V and 3 bases from J, with 12 bases in between. Germline V gene lookup returns CDR1 MGHRA and CDR2 YSYEKL. CDR3 length equals 14 residues. For the CDR3, the DNA is TGCGCCAGCAGCCTTCAGGGGTTAGACACTGAAGCTTTCTTT. It encodes CASSLQGLDTEAFF.

The chain carries TRBV18 and TRBJ1-4; D not resolved. Germline V gene sequence: CDR1 KGHSH, CDR2 LQKENI. Deletions cut 6 bases from V and 8 bases from J, with 13 bases between. The CDR3 has 13 residues. CDR3 in amino acids: CASSPLEKEKLFF. DNA for the CDR3: TGTGCCAGCTCCCCGCTGGAGAAAGAAAAACTGTTTTTT.

The chain links TRBV6-5 to TRBJ2-7; a possible D gene is TRBD1 (5 bases). In germline, CDR1 is MNHEY, CDR2 SVGAGI. Trimming left V 8 bases short and J 0 bases short, with 14 bases between. This CDR3 comprises 14 residues. The CDR3 nucleotides read TGTGCCAGCCAGTTAGCAGGGTCCTCCTACGAGCAGTACGTC. As protein: CASQLAGSSYEQYV.

J is TRBJ1-2 and V is TRBV7-2; D might be TRBD1 (5 bases). The germline CDR1 and CDR2 sequences are SGHTA and FQGNSA. This CDR3 is built from 13 residues. The V end was cut by 6 bases, the J end by 8 bases, with 16 bases between. The CDR3 DNA sequence: TGTGCCAGCAGACTATACACAGGTTCGGGCTACACCTTC. This encodes CASRLYTGSGYTF.

This chain connects TRBV5-1 to TRBJ2-1; 7 bases line up with TRBD1. With V trimmed by 0 bases and J by 5 bases, 2 bases remained unmatched. CDR1 is SGHRS, CDR2 YFSETQ, per germline. This CDR3 contains 14 residues. CDR3 sequence reads: CASSLGDSNNEQFF. The CDR3 region has the DNA TGCGCCAGCAGCTTGGGGGACAGTAACAATGAGCAGTTCTTC.

The chain couples TRBV28 to TRBJ2-2; TRBD1 matches 7 bases. The junction had 5 bases not matched to a gene; V was cut back by 7 bases and J by 0 bases. The CDR3 loop spans 15 amino acids. Germline V CDR1 and CDR2: MDHEN, SYDVKM. The CDR3 DNA reads TGTGCCAGCATCCCAGGGGGAGCGAACACCGGGGAGCTGTTTTTT. Protein product: CASIPGGANTGELFF.

The V gene is TRBV19, the J gene TRBJ2-1; D unresolved. Germline V gives CDR1 LNHDA, CDR2 SQIVND (reference sequence). V shed 6 bases and J shed 0 bases, with 12 bases lying between them. This CDR3 has 15 amino acids. The CDR3 sequence is CASRPLESSYNEQFF. CDR3 DNA: TGTGCCAGTAGACCCCTAGAAAGCTCCTACAATGAGCAGTTCTTC.

CDR3 residues: CATSECGTGTRTTSGNTIYF. The CDR3 nucleotides read TGTGCCACCAGTGAATGTGGGACAGGGACTCGTACAACCTCTGGAAACACCATATATTTT. V is TRBV24-1 and J is TRBJ1-3; 9 bases are a match to TRBD1. V gave up 4 bases and J gave up 0 bases; unmatched junction bases: 15. This CDR3 has 20 amino acids. Germline V lookup: CDR1 KGHDR, CDR2 SFDVKD.

This sequence joins TRBV7-9 and TRBJ1-2; TRBD1 aligns across 7 bases. The CDR3 has 13 amino acids. V lost 11 bases and J lost 2; bases outside the gene matches: 8. Germline CDR1 reads SEHNR; CDR2 reads FQNEAQ (reference sequence). In DNA, the CDR3 is TGTGCCGGAGGGACAGCAGGAAACTATGGCTACACCTTC. It is translated as CAGGTAGNYGYTF.

The chain uses TRBV19 and TRBJ1-6; TRBD1 aligns across 7 bases. CDR3 length: 20 residues. The J segment lost 0 bases and the V segment lost 5 bases, leaving 16 bases of the junction unmatched. CDR1 LNHDA and CDR2 SQIVND come from the germline V gene (reference sequence). CDR3 loop: CASSVNRDRAQTSYNSPLHF. For the CDR3, the DNA is TGTGCCAGTAGTGTCAACCGGGACAGAGCCCAGACCTCCTATAATTCACCCCTCCACTTT.

The chain carries TRBV5-1 and TRBJ1-3, with D hard to call. The CDR3 has 17 residues. Germline V gene sequence: CDR1 SGHRS, CDR2 YFSETQ. Trimming left V 0 bases short and J 5 bases short, with 18 bases between. The CDR3, as DNA: TGCGCCAGCAGCTTGGGGATGTGGGAGAGCGGACGAAACACCATATATTTT. The encoded protein is CASSLGMWESGRNTIYF.

The chain uses TRBV6-5 and TRBJ1-1; D gene ambiguous. V lost 6 bases to trimming and J lost 1 base, with 12 bases between them. This CDR3 is 14 amino acids long. CDR1 MNHEY and CDR2 SVGAGI come from the germline V gene. The chain's CDR3 is CASRSPRGNTEAFF. The DNA of the CDR3 is TGTGCCAGCAGGTCACCCCGGGGGAACACTGAAGCTTTCTTT.

The chain uses TRBV3-1 (or the pseudogene TRBV3-2) and TRBJ1-4; 8 positions match TRBD1. The ends lost 2 bases at V and 7 bases at J; junction bases unmatched: 6. The CDR3 extends over 15 amino acids. Germline loops: CDR1 LGHDT, CDR2 YNNKEL (reference sequence). CDR3 DNA: TGTGCCAGCAGCCAATCCCCAGGGGGCGGTGAAAAACTGTTTTTT. It specifies CASSQSPGGGEKLFF.

The genes are TRBV28 and TRBJ2-1; 9 nucleotides agree with TRBD2. The CDR3 consists of 18 residues. Trimming removed 4 bases from V and 6 bases from J; junction bases left unmatched: 16. The germline CDR1 and CDR2 sequences are MDHEN and SYDVKM. As DNA, the CDR3 is TGTGCCAGCAGTTCAGGGACTGGCGGGGGGGCCAGGGTCAATGAGCAGTTCTTC. Protein: CASSSGTGGGARVNEQFF.

The V gene is TRBV10-3, the J gene TRBJ1-5; tentative D call: TRBD1 (5 bases). From germline, CDR1 is ENHRY and CDR2 SYGVKD. Trimming pared 0 bases from V and 3 bases from J, leaving 9 bases between. The CDR3 length is 15 residues. In DNA, the CDR3 is TGTGCCATCAGTGAGTCGGGGGGTACCAATCAGCCCCAGCATTTT. This codes for CAISESGGTNQPQHF.

The J gene is TRBJ1-3, the V gene TRBV18; D is unresolved. Per the germline V gene, CDR1 is KGHSH and CDR2 is LQKENI. V lost 2 bases and J lost 0, with 8 bases in between. The CDR3 is 15 residues long. The CDR3 DNA follows: TGTGCCAGCTCACCAGGAGGGAACTCTGGAAACACCATATATTTT. Translating it yields CASSPGGNSGNTIYF.

V usage is TRBV10-3 and J usage is TRBJ1-4; D perhaps matches TRBD1 (5 bases). Deletions cut 5 bases from V and 7 bases from J, with 14 bases between. CDR1 is ENHRY and CDR2 is SYGVKD in the germline V gene. CDR3 length: 14 residues. CDR3 protein: CAISSREGPEKLFF. The CDR3 nucleotides read TGTGCCATCAGTTCCAGGGAAGGACCTGAAAAACTGTTTTTT.

The rearrangement joins TRBV10-3 to TRBJ1-5; tentatively, D is TRBD1 (5 bases). V was pared by 2 bases and J by 2 bases, with 10 bases between. Germline V CDR1 and CDR2: ENHRY, SYGVKD. CDR3 length: 15 residues. CDR3: CAISEVEGGNQPQHF. CDR3 DNA sequence: TGTGCCATCAGTGAGGTGGAAGGGGGCAATCAGCCCCAGCATTTT.

This clone showed up just a few times. The chain recombines TRBV5-1 with TRBJ1-1, with TRBD1 matching over 8 bases. Trimming removed 4 bases from V and 1 base from J; junction bases left unmatched: 6. Germline CDR1 SGHRS, CDR2 YFSETQ. This CDR3 region has 15 residues. CDR3 residues: CASSPSGGSNTEAFF. DNA for the CDR3: TGCGCCAGCAGCCCCTCAGGGGGCTCGAACACTGAAGCTTTCTTT.